The 10 T cell receptor beta chains below all came from one sample that was sequenced in a study of blood T cells in healthy people across ages (dated by TCRdb to about 2015). Library preparation used 5' RACE. TCRdb records Illumina HiSeq 2500 as the sequencer. A second PCR of roughly 7 to 11 cycles was run with a J-beta primer mix and a sample-barcoded 5' primer. TCRdb reanalyzed the raw reads on its own, using fastp at Q25 for trimming and MiXCR for clone calling, and kept in-frame beta chains. Rows are unified per CDR3 protein, each entry keeping the most common DNA and genes. Across this sample there are approximately 1,100,000 distinct CDR3 sequences, with 40% to 55% seen only once. The ten biggest clones cover 18% of the sample. Sequencing input: blood. The receptor source for this set is a woman aged 55-69 years in good health.

This clonotype was counted a few times. The chain employs TRBV20-1 and TRBJ2-3, with a possible D match to TRBD2 (5 bases). The CDR3 extends over 15 amino acids. V lost 3 bases and J 0 bases, leaving 13 bases between the germline ends. CDR1 is DFQATT, CDR2 SNEGSKA, per germline (reference sequence). The CDR3 loop is CSASPRRVSTDTQYF. CDR3 nucleotide sequence: TGCAGTGCTAGTCCTAGGCGGGTTAGCACAGATACGCAGTATTTT.

In this sample, this clonotype turned up a few times. This rearrangement joins TRBV20-1 to TRBJ1-5; 11 nucleotides align to TRBD1. The CDR3 runs to 16 residues. Trimming took 4 bases from V and 1 from J; bases not matched to a gene: 6. CDR1 and CDR2 from the germline V gene are DFQATT and SNEGSKA (reference sequence). The CDR3 region has the DNA TGCAGTGCTATCAGGACAGGGGGCAGGAGCAATCAGCCCCAGCATTTT. Encoded protein: CSAIRTGGRSNQPQHF.

The V and J genes are TRBV11-2 and TRBJ1-2; D unresolved. The CDR3 totals 12 residues. Trimming shortened V by 5 bases and J by 7 bases, and 11 bases separated the two germline ends. Per the germline V gene, CDR1 is SGHAT and CDR2 is FQNNGV. Written as DNA, the CDR3 is TGTGCCAGCAGCCACGACAAAGGTGGCTACACCTTC. Amino acids: CASSHDKGGYTF.

The chain carries TRBV27 and TRBJ2-5, with TRBD1 matching 9 bases. Gene TRBJ2-7 matches the end of the DNA better, so the J call may be wrong. CDR1 and CDR2 from the germline V gene are MNHEY and SMNVEV (reference sequence). This CDR3 is 15 amino acids long. In DNA form, the CDR3 reads TGTGCCAGCAGTCCCCCGGACAGGGGAACGGGCGAGCAGTACTTC. Translating it yields CASSPPDRGTGEQYF.

The chain combines TRBV6-5 with TRBJ2-1; D remains unclear. The CDR3 consists of 14 residues. V lost 0 bases, J lost 4 bases, and 7 bases lay in between. Germline V gives CDR1 MNHEY, CDR2 SVGAGI. In DNA, the CDR3 is TGTGCCAGCAGTTACTCAGGGTTGTACAATGAGCAGTTCTTC. The encoded protein is CASSYSGLYNEQFF.

The chain couples TRBV20-1 to TRBJ2-3, with a tentative D call TRBD2 (6 bases). In germline, CDR1 is DFQATT, CDR2 SNEGSKA (reference sequence). Trimming cost V 4 bases and J 3 bases, with 17 bases left between them. The CDR3 loop spans 15 amino acids. CDR3 sequence reads: CSAKRSGTYTDTQYF. As DNA, the CDR3 is TGCAGTGCTAAGAGGTCAGGGACTTATACAGATACGCAGTATTTT.

The chain carries TRBV10-3 and TRBJ2-1; 7 bases align to TRBD2. Germline CDR1 and CDR2: ENHRY and SYGVKD. This CDR3 is 13 amino acids long. V shed 10 bases, J shed 6 bases, and the junction held 9 bases outside the gene matches. CDR3 in DNA: TGTGCCACCCTAGACGGCGGGAGCAATGAGCAGTTCTTC. It encodes CATLDGGSNEQFF.

The rearrangement uses TRBV20-1 and TRBJ2-1, with 9 bases lining up with TRBD2. Germline lookup yields CDR1 DFQATT and CDR2 SNEGSKA (reference sequence). V gave up 6 bases and J gave up 4 bases; unmatched junction bases: 7. The CDR3 covers 14 residues. The CDR3 nucleotides read TGCAGTGCGGAAGGGACTAGCATTTACAATGAGCAGTTCTTC. Encoded protein: CSAEGTSIYNEQFF.

In this sample, this clonotype turned up many times. The chain combines TRBV28 with TRBJ2-7; D is possibly TRBD2 (6 bases). The CDR3 is made up of 14 amino acids. Trimming left V 4 bases short and J 3 bases short, with 13 bases between. From germline, CDR1 is MDHEN and CDR2 SYDVKM. The CDR3 loop reads CASSSSGEGYEQYF. The CDR3 nucleotides are TGTGCCAGCAGTTCATCGGGGGAAGGCTACGAGCAGTACTTC.

This clonotype was seen only a few times. The chain has TRBV20-1 and TRBJ1-2, with TRBD1 identical over 7 bases. There are 16 residues in the CDR3. Germline CDR1 and CDR2: DFQATT and SNEGSKA (reference sequence). Losses at the gene ends were 0 bases for V and 2 bases for J; bases not matched to a gene: 9. The CDR3 spells CSARDPGDSPNYGYTF. CDR3 DNA: TGCAGTGCTAGAGATCCGGGGGACAGCCCAAACTATGGCTACACCTTC.